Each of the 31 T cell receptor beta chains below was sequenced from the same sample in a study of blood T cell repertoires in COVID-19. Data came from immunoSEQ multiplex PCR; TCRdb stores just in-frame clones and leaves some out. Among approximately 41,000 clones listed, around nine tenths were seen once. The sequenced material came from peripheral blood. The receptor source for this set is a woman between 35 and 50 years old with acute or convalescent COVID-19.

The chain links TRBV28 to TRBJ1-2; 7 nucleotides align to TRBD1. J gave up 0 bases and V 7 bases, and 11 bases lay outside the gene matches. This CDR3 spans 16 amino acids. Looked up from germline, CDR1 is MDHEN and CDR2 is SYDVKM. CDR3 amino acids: CASTGQAITANYGYTF. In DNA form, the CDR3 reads TGTGCCAGCACAGGACAGGCGATAACAGCTAACTATGGCTACACCTTC.

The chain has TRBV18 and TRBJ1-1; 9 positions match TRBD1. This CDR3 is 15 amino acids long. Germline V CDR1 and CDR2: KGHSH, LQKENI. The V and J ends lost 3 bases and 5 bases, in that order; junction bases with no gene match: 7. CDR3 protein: CASSPQGQGRTEAFF. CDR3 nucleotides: TGTGCCAGCTCACCGCAAGGACAGGGGAGAACTGAAGCTTTCTTT.

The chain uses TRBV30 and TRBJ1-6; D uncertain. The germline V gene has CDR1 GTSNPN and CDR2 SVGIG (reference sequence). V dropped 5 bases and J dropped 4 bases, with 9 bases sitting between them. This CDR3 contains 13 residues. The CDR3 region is CAWAGSYNSPLHF. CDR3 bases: TGTGCCTGGGCGGGGAGTTATAATTCACCCCTCCACTTT. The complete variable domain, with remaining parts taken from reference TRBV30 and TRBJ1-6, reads SQTIHQWPATLVQPVGSPLSLECTVEGTSNPNLYWYRQAAGRGLQLLFYSVGIGQISSEVPQNLSASRPQDRQFILSSKKLLLSDSGFYLCAWAGSYNSPLHFGNGTRLTVT.

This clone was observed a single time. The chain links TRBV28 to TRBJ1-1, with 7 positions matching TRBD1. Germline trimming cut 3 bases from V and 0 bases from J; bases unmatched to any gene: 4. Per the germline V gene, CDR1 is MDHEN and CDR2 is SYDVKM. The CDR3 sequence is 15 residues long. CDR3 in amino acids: CASSFQQGMNTEAFF. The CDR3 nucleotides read TGTGCCAGCAGTTTCCAACAGGGGATGAACACTGAAGCTTTCTTT.

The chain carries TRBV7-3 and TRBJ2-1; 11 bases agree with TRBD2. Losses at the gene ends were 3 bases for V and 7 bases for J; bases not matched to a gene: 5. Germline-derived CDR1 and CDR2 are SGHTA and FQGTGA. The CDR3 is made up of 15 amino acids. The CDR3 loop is CASSLGLAGGNEQFF. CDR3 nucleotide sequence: TGTGCCAGCAGCTTGGGCCTAGCGGGGGGTAATGAGCAGTTCTTC. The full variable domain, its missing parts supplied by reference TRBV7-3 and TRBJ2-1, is GAGVSQTPSNKVTEKGKYVELRCDPISGHTALYWYRQSLGQGPEFLIYFQGTGAADDSGLPNDRFFAVRPEGSVSTLKIQRTERGDSAVYLCASSLGLAGGNEQFFGPGTRLTVL.

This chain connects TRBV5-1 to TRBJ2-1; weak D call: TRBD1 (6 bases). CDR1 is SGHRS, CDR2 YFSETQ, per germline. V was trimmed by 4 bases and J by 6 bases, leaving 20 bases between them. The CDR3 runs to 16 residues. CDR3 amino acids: CASSPDRLGARNEQFF. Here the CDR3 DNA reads TGCGCCAGCAGCCCTGACAGGTTGGGGGCTCGCAATGAGCAGTTCTTC.

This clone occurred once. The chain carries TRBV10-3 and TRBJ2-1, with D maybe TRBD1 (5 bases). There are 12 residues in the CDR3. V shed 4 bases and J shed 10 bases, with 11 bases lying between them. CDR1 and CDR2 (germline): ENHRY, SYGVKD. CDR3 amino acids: CAISGQGYEQFF. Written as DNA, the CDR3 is TGTGCCATCAGTGGGCAGGGTTACGAGCAGTTCTTC.

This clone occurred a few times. The CDR3 region is CASSLNRGDETQYF. In nucleotides, the CDR3 is TGTGCCAGCAGCCTCAACAGGGGGGATGAGACCCAGTACTTC. The chain couples TRBV5-4 to TRBJ2-5, with 8 bases that match TRBD1. The V gene end was trimmed by 4 bases and the J gene end by 5 bases; junction bases not matched to a gene: 7. The CDR3 spans 14 residues. Germline V gene lookup returns CDR1 SGHNT and CDR2 YYREEE (reference sequence).

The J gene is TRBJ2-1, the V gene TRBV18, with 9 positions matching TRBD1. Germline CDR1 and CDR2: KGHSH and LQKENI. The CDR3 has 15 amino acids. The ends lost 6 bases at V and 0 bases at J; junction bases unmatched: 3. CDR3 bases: TGTGCCAGCTCGCCGACAGGGGGCTCCTACAATGAGCAGTTCTTC. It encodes CASSPTGGSYNEQFF.

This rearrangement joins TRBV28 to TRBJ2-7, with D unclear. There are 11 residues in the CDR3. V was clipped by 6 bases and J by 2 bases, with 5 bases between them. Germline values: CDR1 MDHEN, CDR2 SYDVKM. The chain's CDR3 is CASRSTYEQYF. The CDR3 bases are TGTGCCAGCAGGTCTACCTACGAGCAGTACTTC.

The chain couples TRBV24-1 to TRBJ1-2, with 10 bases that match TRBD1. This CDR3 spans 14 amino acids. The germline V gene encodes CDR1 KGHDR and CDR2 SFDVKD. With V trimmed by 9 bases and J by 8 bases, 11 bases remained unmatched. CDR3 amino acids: CATGEGQTGGGYTF. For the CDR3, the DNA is TGTGCCACCGGCGAGGGACAGACAGGGGGCGGCTACACCTTC.

The CDR3 sequence is CAWRSYNSPLHF. The CDR3 DNA sequence: TGTGCCTGGCGCTCCTATAATTCACCCCTCCACTTT. The rearrangement joins TRBV30 to TRBJ1-6; D gene unclear. The CDR3 extends over 12 amino acids. V shed 5 bases and J shed 0 bases, with 2 bases lying between them. The germline V gene encodes CDR1 GTSNPN and CDR2 SVGIG (reference sequence).

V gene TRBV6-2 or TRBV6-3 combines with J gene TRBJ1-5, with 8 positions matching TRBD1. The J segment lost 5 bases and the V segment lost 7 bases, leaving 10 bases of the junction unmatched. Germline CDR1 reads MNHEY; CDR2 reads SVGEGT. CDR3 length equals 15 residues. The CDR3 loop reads CASTPRGRTDQPQHF. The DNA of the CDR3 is TGTGCCAGCACCCCCAGGGGGCGAACAGATCAGCCCCAGCATTTT.

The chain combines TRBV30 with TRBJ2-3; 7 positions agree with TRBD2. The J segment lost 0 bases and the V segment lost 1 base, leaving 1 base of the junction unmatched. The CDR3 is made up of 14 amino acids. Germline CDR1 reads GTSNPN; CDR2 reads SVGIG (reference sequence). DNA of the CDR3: TGTGCCTGGAGTGGACTAGCCAGCACAGATACGCAGTATTTT. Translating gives CAWSGLASTDTQYF.

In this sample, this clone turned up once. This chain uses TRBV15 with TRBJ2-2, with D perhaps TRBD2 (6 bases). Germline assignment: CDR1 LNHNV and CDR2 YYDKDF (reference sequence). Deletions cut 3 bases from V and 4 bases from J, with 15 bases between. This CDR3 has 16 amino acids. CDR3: CATSSQLAGPTGELFF. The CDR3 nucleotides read TGTGCCACCAGCAGTCAACTAGCCGGCCCCACCGGGGAGCTGTTTTTT.

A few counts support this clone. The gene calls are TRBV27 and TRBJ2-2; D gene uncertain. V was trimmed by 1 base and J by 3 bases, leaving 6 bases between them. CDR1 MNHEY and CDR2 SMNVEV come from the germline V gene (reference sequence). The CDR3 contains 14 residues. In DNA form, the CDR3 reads TGTGCCAGCAGTTTATACGGTTACACCGGGGAGCTGTTTTTT. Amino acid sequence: CASSLYGYTGELFF.

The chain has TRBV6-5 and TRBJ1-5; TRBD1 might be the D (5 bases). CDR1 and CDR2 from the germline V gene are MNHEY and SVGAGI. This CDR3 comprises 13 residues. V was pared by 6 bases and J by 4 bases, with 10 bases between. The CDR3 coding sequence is TGTGCCAGCAGGAGATCAGGGAATCAGCCCCAGCATTTT. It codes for CASRRSGNQPQHF.

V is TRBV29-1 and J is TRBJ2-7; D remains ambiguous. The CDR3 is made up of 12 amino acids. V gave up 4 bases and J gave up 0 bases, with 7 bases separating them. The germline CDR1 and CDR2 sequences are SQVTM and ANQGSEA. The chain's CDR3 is CSVVTDSYEQYF. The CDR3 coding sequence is TGCAGCGTTGTTACAGACTCCTACGAGCAGTACTTC.

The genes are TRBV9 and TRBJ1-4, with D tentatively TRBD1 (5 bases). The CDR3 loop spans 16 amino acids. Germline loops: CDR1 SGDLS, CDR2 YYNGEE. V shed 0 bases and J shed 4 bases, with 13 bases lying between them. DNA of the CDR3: TGTGCCAGCAGCGTAGGCCGGGGGGGGAATAATGAAAAACTGTTTTTT. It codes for CASSVGRGGNNEKLFF.

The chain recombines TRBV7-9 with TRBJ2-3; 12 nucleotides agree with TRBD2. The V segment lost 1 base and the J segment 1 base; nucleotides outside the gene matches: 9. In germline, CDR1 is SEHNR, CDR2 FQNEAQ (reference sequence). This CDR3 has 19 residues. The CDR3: CASSLGLAGGIIRTDTQYF. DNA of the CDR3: TGTGCCAGCAGCTTAGGGCTAGCGGGGGGGATTATCCGCACAGATACGCAGTATTTT.

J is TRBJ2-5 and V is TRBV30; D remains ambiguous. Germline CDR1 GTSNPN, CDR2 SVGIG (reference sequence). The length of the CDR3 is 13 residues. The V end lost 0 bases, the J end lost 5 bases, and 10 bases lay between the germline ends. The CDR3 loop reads CAWSVSLTETQYF. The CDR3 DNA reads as TGTGCCTGGAGTGTTTCTCTAACGGAGACCCAGTACTTC.

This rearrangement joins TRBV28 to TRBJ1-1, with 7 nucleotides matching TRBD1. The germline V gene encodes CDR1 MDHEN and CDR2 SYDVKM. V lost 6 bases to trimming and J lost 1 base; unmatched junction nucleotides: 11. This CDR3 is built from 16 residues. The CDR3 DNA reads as TGTGCCAGCAGGCGGACAGGCTACTCAGGGAACACTGAAGCTTTCTTT. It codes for CASRRTGYSGNTEAFF.

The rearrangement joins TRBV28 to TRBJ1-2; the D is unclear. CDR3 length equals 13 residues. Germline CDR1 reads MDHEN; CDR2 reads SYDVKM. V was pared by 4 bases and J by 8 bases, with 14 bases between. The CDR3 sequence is CASSSMYSRGYTF. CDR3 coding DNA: TGTGCCAGCAGTTCCATGTATTCTCGGGGCTACACCTTC.

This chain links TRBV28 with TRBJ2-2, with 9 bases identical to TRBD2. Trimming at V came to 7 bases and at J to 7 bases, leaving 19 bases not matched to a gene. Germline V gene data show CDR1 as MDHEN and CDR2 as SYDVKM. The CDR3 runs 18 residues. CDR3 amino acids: CASTPSGLAGPGGGELFF. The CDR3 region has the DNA TGTGCCAGCACCCCAAGCGGGCTAGCGGGGCCGGGGGGCGGGGAGCTGTTTTTT.

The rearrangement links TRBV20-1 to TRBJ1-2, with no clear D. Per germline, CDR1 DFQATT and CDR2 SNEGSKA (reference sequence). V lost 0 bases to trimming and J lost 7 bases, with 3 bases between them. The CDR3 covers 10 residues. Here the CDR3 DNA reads TGCAGTGCTAGAGATCGTGGCTACACCTTC. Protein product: CSARDRGYTF.

This chain's CDR3 is CASSRGSLGSGANVLTF. The DNA of the CDR3 is TGTGCCAGCAGCCGAGGATCTCTAGGCTCTGGGGCCAACGTCCTGACTTTC. The chain uses TRBV2 and TRBJ2-6; D call uncertain. Germline loops: CDR1 SNHLY, CDR2 FYNNEI. This CDR3 spans 17 amino acids. Trimming took off 6 bases at V and 0 bases at J, with 15 bases between the two ends.

CDR3 sequence: CASSYSQNTQYF. In DNA, the CDR3 is TGTGCCAGCAGTTACTCTCAAAATACGCAGTATTTT. V and J are TRBV6-2 or TRBV6-3 and TRBJ2-3, with D uncertain. V lost 0 bases and J 7 bases, leaving 5 bases between the germline ends. Germline V gene lookup returns CDR1 MNHEY and CDR2 SVGEGT. The length of the CDR3 is 12 residues.

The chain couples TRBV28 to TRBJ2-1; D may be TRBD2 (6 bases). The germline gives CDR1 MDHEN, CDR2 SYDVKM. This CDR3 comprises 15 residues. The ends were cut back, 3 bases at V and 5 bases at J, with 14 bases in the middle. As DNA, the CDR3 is TGTGCCAGCAGTTTCCGGCTAGCGTGGAACAATGAGCAGTTCTTC. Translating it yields CASSFRLAWNNEQFF.

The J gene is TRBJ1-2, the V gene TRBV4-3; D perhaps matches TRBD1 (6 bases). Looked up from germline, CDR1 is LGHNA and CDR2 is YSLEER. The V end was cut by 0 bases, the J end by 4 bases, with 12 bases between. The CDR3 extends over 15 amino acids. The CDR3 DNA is TGCGCCAGCAGCCAAGATACAGGGTCGGGCTATGGCTACACCTTC. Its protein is CASSQDTGSGYGYTF.

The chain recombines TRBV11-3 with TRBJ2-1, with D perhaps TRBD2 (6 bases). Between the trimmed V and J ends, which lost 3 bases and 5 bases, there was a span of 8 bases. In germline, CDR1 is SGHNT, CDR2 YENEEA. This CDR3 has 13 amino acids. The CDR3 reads CASSFGGNNEQFF. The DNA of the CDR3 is TGTGCCAGCAGCTTCGGAGGGAACAATGAGCAGTTCTTC.

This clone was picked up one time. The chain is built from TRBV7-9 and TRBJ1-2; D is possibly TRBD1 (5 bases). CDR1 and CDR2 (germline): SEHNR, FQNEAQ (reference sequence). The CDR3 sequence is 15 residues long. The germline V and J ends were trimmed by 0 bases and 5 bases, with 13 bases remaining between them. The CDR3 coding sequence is TGTGCCAGCAGCTTAGCCCCCTTGACAGCGTATGGCTACACCTTC. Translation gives CASSLAPLTAYGYTF.